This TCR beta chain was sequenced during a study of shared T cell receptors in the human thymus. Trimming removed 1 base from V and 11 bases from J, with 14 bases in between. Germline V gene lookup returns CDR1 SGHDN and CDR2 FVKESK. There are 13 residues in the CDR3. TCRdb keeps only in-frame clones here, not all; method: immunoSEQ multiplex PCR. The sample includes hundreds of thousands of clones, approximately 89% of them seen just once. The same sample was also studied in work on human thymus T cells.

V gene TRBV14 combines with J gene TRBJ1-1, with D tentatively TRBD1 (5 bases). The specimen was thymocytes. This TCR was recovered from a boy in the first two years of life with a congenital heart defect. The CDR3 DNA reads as TGTGCCAGCAGCCAAGGTGGGGGGAAAGGCGCTTTCTTT. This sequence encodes CASSQGGGKGAFF.